These T cell receptor beta chains were read from a single sample in a study of OX40 agonist ivuxolimab in advanced cancers. Profiling relied on immunoSEQ multiplex PCR, and the TCRdb table lists in-frame clones only, not all of them. The data show over 65,000 clones, 84% seen once. The input for sequencing was CD4+ or CD8+ T cells sorted from blood, taken in a trial of the OX40 agonist ivuxolimab. The receptor set was obtained from an adult with an advanced solid tumor such as melanoma, head and neck, liver or kidney cancer. CDR3s include the opening cysteine and the closing phenylalanine or tryptophan. A D gene is named only where the DNA matches it firmly. Expanded clones are given a class, and other clones once, few, many or no size at all.

v_gene: TRBV5-5
d_gene: .
abundance: .
len: 14
j_gene: TRBJ1-5
CDR3nt: TGTGCCAGCAGCCCTGACGGAACCTATCAGCCCCAGCATTTT
CDR3aa: CASSPDGTYQPQHF

v_gene: TRBV29-1
d_gene: .
abundance: .
len: 13
j_gene: TRBJ1-3
CDR3nt: TGCAGCGTTTGCACAGTCTCTGGAAACACCATATATTTT
CDR3aa: CSVCTVSGNTIYF

v_gene: TRBV10-3
d_gene: .
abundance: .
len: 12
j_gene: TRBJ2-5
CDR3nt: TGTGCCATCAGCCAGACCATCGAGACCCAGTACTTC
CDR3aa: CAISQTIETQYF

v_gene: TRBV7-3
d_gene: TRBD1
abundance: .
len: 14
j_gene: TRBJ2-5
CDR3nt: TGTGCCAGCAGCAAAACAGGGGGCGTGGAGACCCAGTACTTC
CDR3aa: CASSKTGGVETQYF

v_gene: TRBV30
d_gene: TRBD1
abundance: .
len: 14
j_gene: TRBJ1-2
CDR3nt: TGTGCCTGGAGTGGTACAGGGGCTAACTATGGCTACACCTTC
CDR3aa: CAWSGTGANYGYTF

v_gene: TRBV30
d_gene: TRBD2
abundance: .
len: 16
j_gene: TRBJ2-1
CDR3nt: TGTGCCTGGAGTGGCATAGCGGGAGGGCCTCAGGATGAGCAGTTCTTC
CDR3aa: CAWSGIAGGPQDEQFF

v_gene: TRBV6-5
d_gene: TRBD1
abundance: .
len: 15
j_gene: TRBJ1-2
CDR3nt: TGTGCCAGCAGTTACTCGACAGGGGGCTTCTATGGCTACACCTTC
CDR3aa: CASSYSTGGFYGYTF

v_gene: TRBV5-5
d_gene: .
abundance: .
len: 13
j_gene: TRBJ1-2
CDR3nt: TGTGCCAGCACGACAGAGTCTAACTATGGCTACACCTTC
CDR3aa: CASTTESNYGYTF

v_gene: TRBV6-1
d_gene: TRBD1
abundance: .
len: 13
j_gene: TRBJ2-1
CDR3nt: TGTGCCAGCAGGACCACAGGGGCAGATGAGCAGTTCTTC
CDR3aa: CASRTTGADEQFF

v_gene: TRBV11-2
d_gene: .
abundance: .
len: 11
j_gene: TRBJ1-4
CDR3nt: TGTGCCAGCAGCTTGCGGGGGAAACTGTTTTTT
CDR3aa: CASSLRGKLFF

v_gene: TRBV15
d_gene: .
abundance: once
len: 14
j_gene: TRBJ2-5
CDR3nt: TGTGCCACCAGCAGTCGCGCTTCGGAAGAGACCCAGTACTTC
CDR3aa: CATSSRASEETQYF

v_gene: TRBV5-1
d_gene: TRBD1
abundance: .
len: 14
j_gene: TRBJ1-1
CDR3nt: TGCGCCAGCAGCTTGGCCCAGGGGGCAATTGAAGCTTTCTTT
CDR3aa: CASSLAQGAIEAFF

v_gene: TRBV28
d_gene: TRBD1
abundance: .
len: 17
j_gene: TRBJ1-5
CDR3nt: TGTGCCAGCACCTACCCACAGGGGCGGGTCGGCAATCAGCCCCAGCATTTT
CDR3aa: CASTYPQGRVGNQPQHF

v_gene: TRBV20-1
d_gene: .
abundance: .
len: 10
j_gene: TRBJ2-3
CDR3nt: TGCAGTGCTCCGAGGGATGCGCAGTATTTT
CDR3aa: CSAPRDAQYF

v_gene: TRBV7-8
d_gene: .
abundance: .
len: 14
j_gene: TRBJ1-1
CDR3nt: TGTGCCAGCAGCTGGGGCAGGACAGCCACTGAAGCTTTCTTT
CDR3aa: CASSWGRTATEAFF

v_gene: TRBV28
d_gene: TRBD1
abundance: .
len: 17
j_gene: TRBJ1-6
CDR3nt: TGTGCCAGCAGGTCAAGTCCCGGGACAGGGGACGGATCACCCCTCCACTTT
CDR3aa: CASRSSPGTGDGSPLHF

v_gene: TRBV14
d_gene: .
abundance: .
len: 14
j_gene: TRBJ1-1
CDR3nt: TGTGCCAGCAGCCCTCCGTGGTGGGGCACTGAAGCTTTCTTT
CDR3aa: CASSPPWWGTEAFF

v_gene: TRBV4-1
d_gene: .
abundance: .
len: 20
j_gene: TRBJ1-1
CDR3nt: TGCGCCAGCAGCCAAGTATGGTATTCGGGGCCCAAGAGAGGCGACACTGAAGCTTTCTTT
CDR3aa: CASSQVWYSGPKRGDTEAFF

v_gene: TRBV6-5
d_gene: .
abundance: .
len: 13
j_gene: TRBJ2-3
CDR3nt: TGTGCCAGCAGGCTAGTAGGGGCAGATACGCAGTATTTT
CDR3aa: CASRLVGADTQYF

v_gene: TRBV6-5
d_gene: .
abundance: .
len: 11
j_gene: TRBJ2-3
CDR3nt: TGTGCCAGCAGTTACCCTCCTACGCAGTATTTT
CDR3aa: CASSYPPTQYF

v_gene: TRBV18
d_gene: .
abundance: .
len: 14
j_gene: TRBJ2-1
CDR3nt: TGTGCCAGCTCAGCACCGGGACGATACAATGAGCAGTTCTTC
CDR3aa: CASSAPGRYNEQFF

v_gene: TRBV10-3
d_gene: TRBD2
abundance: .
len: 19
j_gene: TRBJ2-6
CDR3nt: TGTGCCATCAGTGAGTGGGGGACTAGCGGGAGCTCTGGGGCCAACGTCCTGACTTTC
CDR3aa: CAISEWGTSGSSGANVLTF

v_gene: TRBV5-4
d_gene: .
abundance: .
len: 13
j_gene: TRBJ2-7
CDR3nt: TGTGCCAGCAGCCTATTCCAGGGCAGCGAGCAGTACTTC
CDR3aa: CASSLFQGSEQYF

v_gene: TRBV2
d_gene: TRBD1
abundance: .
len: 18
j_gene: TRBJ2-7
CDR3nt: TGTGCCAGCAGAGCCGGGACAGGGGGCGGCGAGGGGGCTTACGAGCAGTACTTC
CDR3aa: CASRAGTGGGEGAYEQYF

v_gene: TRBV7-2
d_gene: TRBD1
abundance: .
len: 16
j_gene: TRBJ1-2
CDR3nt: TGTGCCAGCAGCTTAGGCCGGGACAGTGGGGTCTATGGCTACACCTTC
CDR3aa: CASSLGRDSGVYGYTF

v_gene: TRBV2
d_gene: .
abundance: .
len: 14
j_gene: TRBJ2-7
CDR3nt: TGTGCCAGCACAACCAGGGAGGGGGCAAACGAGCAGTACTTC
CDR3aa: CASTTREGANEQYF

v_gene: TRBV19
d_gene: .
abundance: .
len: 15
j_gene: TRBJ1-6
CDR3nt: TGTGCCAGTAGGGCCCCGTACTCCTATAATTCACCCCTCCACTTT
CDR3aa: CASRAPYSYNSPLHF